This is a list of T cell receptor beta chains from one sample in a study of blood T cell repertoires in COVID-19. Some clones are missing from TCRdb's copy, which holds only in-frame ones; the method was immunoSEQ multiplex PCR. The repertoire holds roughly 80,000 clones, with roughly four fifths as singletons. Sequencing input: peripheral blood. The receptors originated from a human donor in a cohort sampled during active COVID-19. CDR3s include the opening cysteine and the closing phenylalanine or tryptophan. A D gene is named only where the DNA matches it firmly. The size of a clone is reported for some rows only, either as once, few or many, or as a class for expanded clones.

clone size | J gene | V gene | D gene | CDR3 DNA | CDR3 protein
NA | TRBJ1-2 | TRBV14 | TRBD1 | TGTGCCAGCAGCGGGGGGACAGGGTACTATGGCTACACCTTC | CASSGGTGYYGYTF
NA | TRBJ1-1 | TRBV2 | TRBD1 | TGTGCCAGCAGGGACAGGATATTGAACACTGAAGCTTTCTTT | CASRDRILNTEAFF
NA | TRBJ1-2 | TRBV25-1 | NA | TGTGCCAGCACCCTGGGGGCAGGTGATGGCTACACCTTC | CASTLGAGDGYTF
NA | TRBJ2-5 | TRBV5-6 | TRBD1 | TGTGCCAGCAGCGCAGACAGGGGAGGAATTCGAGAGACCCAGTACTTC | CASSADRGGIRETQYF
few | TRBJ2-3 | TRBV4-2 | TRBD2 | TGTGCCAGCAGCCGAGATAGCGGGGGGTCGAATACGCAGTATTTT | CASSRDSGGSNTQYF
once | TRBJ1-3 | TRBV27 | NA | TGTGCCAGCAGTTTATCGTCGGCAGGGTACGGAAACACCATATATTTT | CASSLSSAGYGNTIYF
NA | TRBJ1-1 | TRBV4-2 | TRBD1 | TGTGCCAGCAGCCAAGGGGACAGGGGGCACTTGGGCACTGAAGCTTTCTTT | CASSQGDRGHLGTEAFF
NA | TRBJ1-4 | TRBV6-6 | NA | TGTGCCAGCAGTTACGTCCGGACAGAACAAGAAAAACTGTTTTTT | CASSYVRTEQEKLFF
NA | TRBJ1-2 | TRBV2 | NA | TGTGCCAGCAGCACTGACAGGAGGGGGGGGTATGGCTACACCTTC | CASSTDRRGGYGYTF
NA | TRBJ2-3 | TRBV6-5 | TRBD1 | TGTGCCAGCAGTTACATGGACAGGAGCACAGATACGCAGTATTTT | CASSYMDRSTDTQYF
NA | TRBJ2-6 | TRBV5-8 | NA | TGTGCCAGCAGCTTAGGACACAACTCTGGGGCCAACGTCCTGACTTTC | CASSLGHNSGANVLTF
NA | TRBJ2-1 | TRBV7-3 | TRBD2 | TGTGCCAGCAGCTTTAGCGGGCAGAATGAGCAGTTCTTC | CASSFSGQNEQFF
NA | TRBJ2-4 | TRBV19 | NA | TGTGCCAGTAGTATAGTGATCGTCGGGGAGTCTCTGTTAGCCAAAAACATTCAGTACTTC | CASSIVIVGESLLAKNIQYF
NA | TRBJ2-7 | TRBV11-2 | NA | TGTGCCAGCAGTAGGGGGGGCTACGAGCAGTACTTC | CASSRGGYEQYF
NA | TRBJ2-7 | TRBV4-2 | NA | TGTGCCAGCAGCCAGGGCAGGGGCGACTACTACGAGCAGTACTTC | CASSQGRGDYYEQYF
NA | TRBJ2-1 | TRBV6-5 | NA | TGTGCCAGCAGTTACGGGGCGGGGACTGAGCAGTTCTTC | CASSYGAGTEQFF
NA | TRBJ2-7 | TRBV28 | TRBD1 | TGTGCCAGCAGTATACCAGGGGGCAGCGAGCAGTACTTC | CASSIPGGSEQYF
NA | TRBJ2-3 | TRBV10-3 | NA | TGTGCTATCGGGAGACTAGACACAGATACGCAGTATTTT | CAIGRLDTDTQYF
few | TRBJ1-5 | TRBV27 | TRBD1 | TGTGCCAGCAGCGACAGGGGCATGTGGCCCCAGCATTTT | CASSDRGMWPQHF
NA | TRBJ1-6 | TRBV28 | NA | TGTGCCAGCTTTGGACACCTTAATTCACCCCTCCACTTT | CASFGHLNSPLHF
NA | TRBJ1-2 | TRBV7-9 | NA | TGTGCCAGCAGCTTATCCGAGGACTGGCAACTCTATGGCTACACCTTC | CASSLSEDWQLYGYTF
NA | TRBJ2-7 | TRBV7-9 | TRBD1 | TGTGCCAGCAGCCCGGGACAGGGGGCCTCCTACGAGCAGTACTTC | CASSPGQGASYEQYF
NA | TRBJ2-7 | TRBV18 | NA | TGTGCCAGCTCACCAGCAGGGACCTACGAGCAGTACTTC | CASSPAGTYEQYF
NA | TRBJ1-1 | TRBV5-4 | NA | TGTGCCAGCAGCTCTATGCGGAACACTGAAGCTTTCTTT | CASSSMRNTEAFF
few | TRBJ1-1 | TRBV27 | TRBD1 | TGTGCCAGCAGTCCCCGACAGGGGGTGAATGCTTTCTTT | CASSPRQGVNAFF
NA | TRBJ2-6 | TRBV3-1/TRBV3-2 | TRBD1 | TGTGCCAGCAGCCAAGAGGGCTCGGGACAGCTCTCTGGGGCCAACGTCCTGACTTTC | CASSQEGSGQLSGANVLTF
NA | TRBJ2-6 | TRBV4-1 | TRBD2 | TGCGCCAGCAGCCAAGACGTTTACTCTGGTATGCGGGGGTCTGGGGCCAACGTCCTGACTTTC | CASSQDVYSGMRGSGANVLTF
NA | TRBJ1-6 | TRBV2 | NA | TGTGCCAGCAGTGCCCGTTTGGGCCGGTCACCCCTCCACTTT | CASSARLGRSPLHF
NA | TRBJ1-2 | TRBV29-1 | NA | TGCAGCGTTGGTAACTTGGGAGGAGGATATGGCTACACCTTC | CSVGNLGGGYGYTF
NA | TRBJ2-4 | TRBV6-5 | NA | TGTGCCAGCAGTTACTCGCCAGAAAACATTCAGTACTTC | CASSYSPENIQYF
NA | TRBJ2-5 | TRBV2 | TRBD1 | TGTGCCAGCAGGGGCTGGGGACAGCCCCAAGAGACCCAGTACTTC | CASRGWGQPQETQYF
NA | TRBJ1-4 | TRBV2 | TRBD1 | TGTGCCAGCACCTCGGGACAGGAAGTAATTGCAACTAATGAAAAACTGTTTTTT | CASTSGQEVIATNEKLFF
once | TRBJ2-1 | TRBV7-2 | TRBD1 | TGTGCCAGCAGCTTAGGACAGGGGAACAATGAGCAGTTCTTC | CASSLGQGNNEQFF
few | TRBJ1-2 | TRBV4-1 | NA | TGCGCCAGCAGCCAATATACAGGGTATGGCTACACCTTC | CASSQYTGYGYTF
NA | TRBJ2-7 | TRBV11-2 | NA | TGTGCCAGCAGCTTAAGCAGGGTAGACGAGCAGTACTTC | CASSLSRVDEQYF
NA | TRBJ2-7 | TRBV7-6 | TRBD1 | TGTGCCAGCAGCTTAGTAGCGACAGGGGCCTTCTACGAGCAGTACTTC | CASSLVATGAFYEQYF
NA | TRBJ1-6 | TRBV24-1 | TRBD1 | TGTGCCACCAAACGGGACAGGAATTCACCCCTCCACTTT | CATKRDRNSPLHF
NA | TRBJ2-1 | TRBV11-1 | TRBD2 | TGTGCCAGCAGCTCAAGGACTAGCGGGGCCAATGAGCAGTTCTTC | CASSSRTSGANEQFF
NA | TRBJ1-2 | TRBV11-2 | TRBD1 | TGTGCCAGCAGCTTAGACTCGGGACAGACTAACTATGGCTACACCTTC | CASSLDSGQTNYGYTF
once | TRBJ2-7 | TRBV11-2 | TRBD2 | TGTGCCAGCAGCCTAACCGGGACTAGGGGTGAGCAGTACTTC | CASSLTGTRGEQYF
few | TRBJ1-4 | TRBV4-1 | TRBD1 | TGCGCCAGCAGCCAAGGGGACAGGGAACGCGGAAAACTGTTTTTT | CASSQGDRERGKLFF
few | TRBJ2-6 | TRBV18 | NA | TGTGCCAGCTCATCTTGGTCCCAGGGTAGTGGGGCCAACGTCCTGACTTTC | CASSSWSQGSGANVLTF
NA | TRBJ2-1 | TRBV11-2 | NA | TGTGCCAGCAGCCTCCCACTAGGAGGACGTGGAACCTACAATGAGCAGTTCTTC | CASSLPLGGRGTYNEQFF
NA | TRBJ2-5 | TRBV28 | NA | TGTGCCAGCAGTTTACCAGGAAACAAAGAGACCCAGTACTTC | CASSLPGNKETQYF
NA | TRBJ2-1 | TRBV3-1/TRBV3-2 | TRBD2 | TGTGCCAGCAGCCATCAACTAGCGGGGGGGAATAATGAGCAGTTCTTC | CASSHQLAGGNNEQFF
NA | TRBJ2-1 | TRBV11-2 | TRBD2 | TGTGCCAGCAGCTTGGGGCGGGGGTCCTACAATGAGCAGTTCTTC | CASSLGRGSYNEQFF
NA | TRBJ1-1 | TRBV18 | TRBD1 | TGTGCCAGCTCAGCTCAGGGGGCGAACACTGAAGCTTTCTTT | CASSAQGANTEAFF
NA | TRBJ2-1 | TRBV27 | TRBD2 | TGTGCCAGCAGTTTATCCCCACCCGGGGGGTTGGGTTCCTACAATGAGCAGTTCTTC | CASSLSPPGGLGSYNEQFF
NA | TRBJ2-5 | TRBV5-1 | TRBD2 | TGCGCCAGCAGCCTCAGACCTAGCGGGGAACAAGAGACCCAGTACTTC | CASSLRPSGEQETQYF
NA | TRBJ2-1 | TRBV7-9 | NA | TGTGCCAGCAGCCCACAGGTGAAGAATGAGCAGTTCTTC | CASSPQVKNEQFF
NA | TRBJ1-1 | TRBV19 | NA | TGTGCCAGTAGTTTGACAGGGAACACTGAAGCTTTCTTT | CASSLTGNTEAFF
NA | TRBJ1-6 | TRBV30 | NA | TGTGCCTGGAGGAAGAAGGGGCAGAGCTCCTATAATTCACCCCTCCACTTT | CAWRKKGQSSYNSPLHF
many | TRBJ2-2 | TRBV24-1 | NA | TGTGCCACCAGTGACCCTGGGCGGGGGAACACCGGGGAGCTGTTTTTT | CATSDPGRGNTGELFF
NA | TRBJ1-2 | TRBV5-8 | TRBD1 | TGTGCCAGCAGCGATCGACAGGGAAGGGTCTATGGCTACACCTTC | CASSDRQGRVYGYTF
NA | TRBJ1-2 | TRBV2 | NA | TGTGCCAGCGGGGGGGCATTGATTGGGGACCTAAGTAACTATGGCTACACCTTC | CASGGALIGDLSNYGYTF
NA | TRBJ2-6 | TRBV11-2 | NA | TGTGCCAGCAGCTTAGGCGGAGGGGCCCTCTCTGGGGCCAACGTCCTGACTTTC | CASSLGGGALSGANVLTF
NA | TRBJ2-5 | TRBV5-1 | NA | TGCGCCAGCAGCCGGGACTCCTCCCAAGAGACCCAGTACTTC | CASSRDSSQETQYF
NA | TRBJ2-3 | TRBV20-1 | TRBD2 | TGCAGTGCTAGTGTGGCGGGGGGGTTCGTCACAGATACGCAGTATTTT | CSASVAGGFVTDTQYF
NA | TRBJ2-6 | TRBV16 | NA | TGTGCCAGCAGCCCCCGGCCGGGACTGAGCTCTGGGGCCAACGTCCTGACTTTC | CASSPRPGLSSGANVLTF
few | TRBJ1-5 | TRBV15 | NA | TGTGCCACCAGCAGAGAAGCGCGGGGGGTGGTACAGCCCCAGCATTTT | CATSREARGVVQPQHF